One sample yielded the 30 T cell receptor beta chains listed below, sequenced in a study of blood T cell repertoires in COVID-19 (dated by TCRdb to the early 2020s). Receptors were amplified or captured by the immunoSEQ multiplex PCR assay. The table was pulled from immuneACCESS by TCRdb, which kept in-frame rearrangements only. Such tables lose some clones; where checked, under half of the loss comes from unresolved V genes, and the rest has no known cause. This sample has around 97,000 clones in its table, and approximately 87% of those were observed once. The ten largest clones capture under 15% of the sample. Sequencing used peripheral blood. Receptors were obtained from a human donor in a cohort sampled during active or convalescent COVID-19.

CDR3 in DNA: TGCGCCAGCAGTGAGGTGACAGGACACACCATATATTTT. It is translated as CASSEVTGHTIYF. The genes are TRBV10-2 and TRBJ1-3; tentatively, D is TRBD1 (6 bases). Trimming removed 2 bases at V and 8 bases at J, with 10 bases between. CDR3 size: 13 residues. Germline lookup yields CDR1 WSHSY and CDR2 SAAADI.

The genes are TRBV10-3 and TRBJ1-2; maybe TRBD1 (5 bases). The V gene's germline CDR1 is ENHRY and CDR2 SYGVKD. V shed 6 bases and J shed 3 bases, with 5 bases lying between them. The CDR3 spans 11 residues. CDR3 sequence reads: CAISRDYGYTF. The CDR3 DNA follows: TGTGCCATCAGCAGGGACTATGGCTACACCTTC.

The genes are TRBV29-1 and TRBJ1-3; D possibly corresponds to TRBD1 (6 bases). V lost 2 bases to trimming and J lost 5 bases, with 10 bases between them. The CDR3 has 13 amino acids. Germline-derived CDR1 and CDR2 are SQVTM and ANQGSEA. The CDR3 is CSVERGSRNTIYF. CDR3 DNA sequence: TGCAGCGTTGAAAGGGGGAGTAGAAACACCATATATTTT.

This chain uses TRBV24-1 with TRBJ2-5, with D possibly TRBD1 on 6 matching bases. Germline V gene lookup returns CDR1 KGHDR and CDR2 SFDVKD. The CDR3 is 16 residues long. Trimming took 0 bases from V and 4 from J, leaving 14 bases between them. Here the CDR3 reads CATSDLGGPESETQYF. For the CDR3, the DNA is TGTGCCACCAGTGATTTGGGGGGCCCAGAGTCAGAGACCCAGTACTTC.

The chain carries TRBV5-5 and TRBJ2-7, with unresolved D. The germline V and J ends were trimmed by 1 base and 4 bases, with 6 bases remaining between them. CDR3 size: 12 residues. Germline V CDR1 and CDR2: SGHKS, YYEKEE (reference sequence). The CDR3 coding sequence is TGTGCCAGCAGCTTGACGACATACGAGCAGTACTTC. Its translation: CASSLTTYEQYF.

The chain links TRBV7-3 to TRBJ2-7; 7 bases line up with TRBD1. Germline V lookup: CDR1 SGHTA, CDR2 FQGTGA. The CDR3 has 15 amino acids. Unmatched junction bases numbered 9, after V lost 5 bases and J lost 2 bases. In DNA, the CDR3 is TGTGCCAGCAGCCCCCAGGGGACAGTCCCCTACGAGCAGTACTTC. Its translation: CASSPQGTVPYEQYF.

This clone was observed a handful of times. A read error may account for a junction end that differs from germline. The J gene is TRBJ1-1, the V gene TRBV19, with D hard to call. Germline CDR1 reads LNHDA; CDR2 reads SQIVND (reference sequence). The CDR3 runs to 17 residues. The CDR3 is CVSSSRDFSLGDTEAFF. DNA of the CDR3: TGTGTCAGTAGTTCGAGGGATTTCTCTCTTGGGGACACTGAAGCTTTCTTT. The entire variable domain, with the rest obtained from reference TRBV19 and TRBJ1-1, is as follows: DGGITQSPKYLFRKEGQNVTLSCEQNLNHDAMYWYRQDPGQGLRLIYYSQIVNDFQKGDIAEGYSVSREKKESFPLTVTSAQKNPTAFYLCVSSSRDFSLGDTEAFFGQGTRLTVV.

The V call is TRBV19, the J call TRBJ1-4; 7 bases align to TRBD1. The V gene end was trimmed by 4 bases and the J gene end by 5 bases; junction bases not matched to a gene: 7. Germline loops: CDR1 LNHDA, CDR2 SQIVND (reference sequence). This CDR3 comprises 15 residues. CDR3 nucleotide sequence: TGTGCCAGTAGTAATCGGCAGGGGGTGAATGAAAAACTGTTTTTT. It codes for CASSNRQGVNEKLFF.

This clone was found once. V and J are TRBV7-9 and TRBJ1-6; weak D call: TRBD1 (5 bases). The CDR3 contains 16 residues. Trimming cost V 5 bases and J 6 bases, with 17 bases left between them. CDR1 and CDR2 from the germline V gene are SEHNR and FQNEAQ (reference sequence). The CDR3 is CASSPRGQGSNSPLHF. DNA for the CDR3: TGTGCCAGCAGCCCGCGGGGCCAGGGTTCTAATTCACCCCTCCACTTT.

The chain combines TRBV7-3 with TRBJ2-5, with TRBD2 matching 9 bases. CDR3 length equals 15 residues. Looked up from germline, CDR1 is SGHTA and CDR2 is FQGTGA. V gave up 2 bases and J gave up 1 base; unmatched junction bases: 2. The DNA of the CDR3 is TGTGCCAGCAGCTTAGAAGCGGGGGGCCAAGAGACCCAGTACTTC. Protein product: CASSLEAGGQETQYF.

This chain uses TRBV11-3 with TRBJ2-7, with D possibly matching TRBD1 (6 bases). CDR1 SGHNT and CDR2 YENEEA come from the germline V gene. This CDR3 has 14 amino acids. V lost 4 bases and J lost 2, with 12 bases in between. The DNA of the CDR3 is TGTGCCAGCAGCTCTCGAACAGGGACCTACGAGCAGTACTTC. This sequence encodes CASSSRTGTYEQYF.

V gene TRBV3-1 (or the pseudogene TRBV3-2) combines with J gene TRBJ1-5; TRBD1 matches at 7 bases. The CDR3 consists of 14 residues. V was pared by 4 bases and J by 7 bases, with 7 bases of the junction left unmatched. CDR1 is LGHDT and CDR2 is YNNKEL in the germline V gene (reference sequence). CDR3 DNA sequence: TGTGCCAGCAGCCTCACAGAAGGGGGCCAGCCCCAGCATTTT. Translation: CASSLTEGGQPQHF.

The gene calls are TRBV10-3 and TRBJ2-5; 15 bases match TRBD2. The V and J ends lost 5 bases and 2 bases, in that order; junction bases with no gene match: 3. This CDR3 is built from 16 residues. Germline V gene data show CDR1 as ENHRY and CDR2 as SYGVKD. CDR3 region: CAISSGTSGGQETQYF. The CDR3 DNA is TGTGCCATCAGTTCCGGGACTAGCGGGGGGCAAGAGACCCAGTACTTC.

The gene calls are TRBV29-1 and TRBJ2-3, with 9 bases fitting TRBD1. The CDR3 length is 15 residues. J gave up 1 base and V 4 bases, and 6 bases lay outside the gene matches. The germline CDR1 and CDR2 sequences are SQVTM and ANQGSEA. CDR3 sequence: CSVAGTGGGTDTQYF. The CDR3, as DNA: TGCAGCGTTGCCGGCACAGGGGGCGGCACAGATACGCAGTATTTT.

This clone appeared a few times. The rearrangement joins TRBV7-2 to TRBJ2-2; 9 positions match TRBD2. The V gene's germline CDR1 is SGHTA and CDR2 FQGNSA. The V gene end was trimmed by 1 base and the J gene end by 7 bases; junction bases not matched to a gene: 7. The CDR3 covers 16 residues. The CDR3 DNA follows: TGTGCCAGCAGCTTAGTGAGCGGGGGGTTAGGCGGGGAGCTGTTTTTT. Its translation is CASSLVSGGLGGELFF.

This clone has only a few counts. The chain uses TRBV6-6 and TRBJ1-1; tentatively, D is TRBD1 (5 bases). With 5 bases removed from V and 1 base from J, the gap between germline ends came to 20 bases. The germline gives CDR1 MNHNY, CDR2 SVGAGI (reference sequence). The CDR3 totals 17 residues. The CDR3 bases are TGTGCCAGCAGTCACAAGGGATACTCTACAGGGAACACTGAAGCTTTCTTT. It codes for CASSHKGYSTGNTEAFF.

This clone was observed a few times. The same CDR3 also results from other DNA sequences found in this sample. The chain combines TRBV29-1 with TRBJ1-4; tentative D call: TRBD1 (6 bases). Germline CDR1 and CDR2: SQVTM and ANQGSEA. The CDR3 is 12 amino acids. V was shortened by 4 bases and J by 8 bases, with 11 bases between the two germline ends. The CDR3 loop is CSVGSQGEKLFF. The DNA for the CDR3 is TGCAGCGTTGGCTCTCAGGGGGAAAAACTGTTTTTT.

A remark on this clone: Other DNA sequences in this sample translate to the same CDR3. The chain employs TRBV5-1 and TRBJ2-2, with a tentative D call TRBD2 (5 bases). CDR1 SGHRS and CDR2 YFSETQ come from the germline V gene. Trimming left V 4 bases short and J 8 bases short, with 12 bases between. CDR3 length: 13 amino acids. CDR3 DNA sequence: TGCGCCAGCAGCCTGGACCGGACTGGGGAGCTGTTTTTT. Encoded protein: CASSLDRTGELFF.

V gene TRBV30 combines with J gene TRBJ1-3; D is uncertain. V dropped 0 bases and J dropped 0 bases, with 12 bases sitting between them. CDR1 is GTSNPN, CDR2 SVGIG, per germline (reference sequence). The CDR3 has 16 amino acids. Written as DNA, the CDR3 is TGTGCCTGGAGTGTAGAAACGGGAAGCTCTGGAAACACCATATATTTT. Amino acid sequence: CAWSVETGSSGNTIYF. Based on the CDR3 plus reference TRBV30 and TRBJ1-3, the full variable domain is SQTIHQWPATLVQPVGSPLSLECTVEGTSNPNLYWYRQAAGRGLQLLFYSVGIGQISSEVPQNLSASRPQDRQFILSSKKLLLSDSGFYLCAWSVETGSSGNTIYFGEGSWLTVV.

The CDR3 coding sequence is TGTGCCAGCAGCCAACACGAGGACAGAGGTGGCTACACCTTC. This encodes CASSQHEDRGGYTF. This sequence joins TRBV3-1 (or the pseudogene TRBV3-2) and TRBJ1-2, with D possibly matching TRBD1 (6 bases). CDR3 length equals 14 residues. V was trimmed by 2 bases and J by 7 bases, leaving 14 bases between them. Germline values: CDR1 LGHDT, CDR2 YNNKEL (reference sequence).

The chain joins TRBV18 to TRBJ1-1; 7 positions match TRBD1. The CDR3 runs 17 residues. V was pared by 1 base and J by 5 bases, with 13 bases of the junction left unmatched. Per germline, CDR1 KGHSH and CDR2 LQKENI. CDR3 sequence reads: CASSPRFGTAVGTEAFF. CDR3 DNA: TGTGCCAGCTCACCACGATTCGGGACAGCAGTAGGAACTGAAGCTTTCTTT.

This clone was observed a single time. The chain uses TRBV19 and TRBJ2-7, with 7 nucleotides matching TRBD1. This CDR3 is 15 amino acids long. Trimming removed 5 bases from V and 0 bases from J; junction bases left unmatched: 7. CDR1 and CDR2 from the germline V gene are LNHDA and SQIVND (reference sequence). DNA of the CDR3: TGTGCCAGTAGTGTAAACAGGGGCAACTCCTACGAGCAGTACTTC. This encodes CASSVNRGNSYEQYF. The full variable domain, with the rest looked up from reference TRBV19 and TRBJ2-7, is DGGITQSPKYLFRKEGQNVTLSCEQNLNHDAMYWYRQDPGQGLRLIYYSQIVNDFQKGDIAEGYSVSREKKESFPLTVTSAQKNPTAFYLCASSVNRGNSYEQYFGPGTRLTVT.

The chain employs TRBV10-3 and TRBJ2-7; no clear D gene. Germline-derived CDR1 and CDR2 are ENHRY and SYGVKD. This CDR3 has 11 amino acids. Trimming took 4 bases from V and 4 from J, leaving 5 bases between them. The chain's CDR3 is CAISGEYEQYF. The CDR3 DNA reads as TGTGCCATCAGTGGCGAATACGAGCAGTACTTC.

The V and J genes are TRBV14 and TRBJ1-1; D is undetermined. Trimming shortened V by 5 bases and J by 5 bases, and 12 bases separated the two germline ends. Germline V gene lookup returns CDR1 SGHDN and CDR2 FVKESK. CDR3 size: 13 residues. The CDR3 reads CASSTGVRTEAFF. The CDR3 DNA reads TGTGCCAGCAGCACGGGAGTTCGGACTGAAGCTTTCTTT.

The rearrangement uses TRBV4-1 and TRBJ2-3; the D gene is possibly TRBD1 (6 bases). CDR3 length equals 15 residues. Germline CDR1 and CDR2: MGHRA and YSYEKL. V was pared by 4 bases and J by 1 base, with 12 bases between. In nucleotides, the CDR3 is TGCGCCAGCAGCCTTGATGGACAGCGCACAGATACGCAGTATTTT. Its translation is CASSLDGQRTDTQYF.

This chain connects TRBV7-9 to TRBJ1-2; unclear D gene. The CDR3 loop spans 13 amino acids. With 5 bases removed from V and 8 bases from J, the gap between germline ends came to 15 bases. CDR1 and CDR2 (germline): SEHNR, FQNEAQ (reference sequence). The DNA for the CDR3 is TGTGCCAGCAGCCCCGACTCCGGCTGGGGCTACACCTTC. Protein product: CASSPDSGWGYTF.

CDR3 in amino acids: CASSLGQGASGELFF. DNA of the CDR3: TGTGCCAGCAGCTTGGGACAGGGGGCAAGCGGGGAGCTGTTTTTT. The rearrangement uses TRBV5-5 and TRBJ2-2; TRBD1 matches at 10 bases. V lost 0 bases, J lost 7 bases, and 3 bases stayed unmatched. CDR3 length: 15 amino acids. Germline-derived CDR1 and CDR2 are SGHKS and YYEKEE (reference sequence). The full variable domain, rest sourced from reference TRBV5-5 and TRBJ2-2, is DAGVTQSPTHLIKTRGQQVTLRCSPISGHKSVSWYQQVLGQGPQFIFQYYEKEERGRGNFPDRFSARQFPNYSSELNVNALLLGDSALYLCASSLGQGASGELFFGEGSRLTVL.

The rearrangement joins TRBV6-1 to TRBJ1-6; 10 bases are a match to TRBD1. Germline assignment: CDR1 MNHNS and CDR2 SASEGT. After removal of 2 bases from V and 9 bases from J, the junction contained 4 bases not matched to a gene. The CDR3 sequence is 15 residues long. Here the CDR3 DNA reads TGTGCCAGCAGTGAAAGCCGGGACAGGGGTTCACCCCTCCACTTT. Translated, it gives CASSESRDRGSPLHF.

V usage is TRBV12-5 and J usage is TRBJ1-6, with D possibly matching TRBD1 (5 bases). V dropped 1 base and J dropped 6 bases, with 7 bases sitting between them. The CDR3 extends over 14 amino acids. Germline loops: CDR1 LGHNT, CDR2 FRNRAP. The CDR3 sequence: CASGLGTSNSPLHF. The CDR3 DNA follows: TGTGCTAGTGGTTTGGGGACATCTAATTCACCCCTCCACTTT.

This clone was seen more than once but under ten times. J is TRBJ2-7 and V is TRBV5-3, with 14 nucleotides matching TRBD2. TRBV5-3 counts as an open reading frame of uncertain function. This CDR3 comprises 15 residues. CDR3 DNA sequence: TGTGCTACGACGGGACTAGCGGGGGAGTCCTACGAGCAGTACTTC. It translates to CATTGLAGESYEQYF.